The clone carrying this T cell receptor (beta chain) was seen repeatedly, ten times or more. Its antigen is unidentified. This sample is part of a study of tumor and adjacent non-tumor tissue in lung cancer. Study-wide results and caveats: Tumor TCR diversity, when higher, was linked to shorter survival. Compared with tumor, normal lung showed significantly lower TCR diversity.

Three rounds of nested PCR, following a modified ARM-PCR protocol, produced the TCRbeta library. TCRdb recomputed calls from the multiplex PCR reads with MiXCR, one row per CDR3 protein. The sample records roughly 65,000 distinct CDR3 sequences, about three fifths being singletons. The junction had 6 bases not matched to a gene; V was cut back by 6 bases and J by 3 bases. Germline V gene sequence: CDR1 DFQATT, CDR2 SNEGSKA (reference sequence). The CDR3 is 13 amino acids. RNA was extracted from bulk tissue without any cell sorting. Chemotherapy-naive patients with new lung cancer underwent thoracic surgery in China, August–late 2014.

Sequenced sample: lung tumor tissue. The chain links TRBV20-1 to TRBJ2-7; TRBD1 matches at 9 bases. This TCR came from a man in his fifties with non-small cell lung cancer. The CDR3 DNA follows: TGCAGTGCCGTGGACAGGGGAAACTACGAGCAGTACTTC. This gives the protein CSAVDRGNYEQYF.